This T cell receptor beta chain was identified during a study of cytomegalovirus exposure and HLA in healthy donors (dated by TCRdb to 2015 to 2018). Some background on the complete study: According to a later analysis, the 120 or so validation repertoires were produced on the same platform as the 700 or so repertoires of the first cohort. The study aimed to test whether signatures of past pathogen exposure could be identified by cataloging public T cell receptors. Besides the first cohort of 500 to 700 subjects, a separate validation cohort made up of over 95 different subjects was used. The study combined high-throughput TCR immunosequencing, statistical association of individual TCRs with disease status, and machine learning to predict cytomegalovirus infection status. Results the study describes overall, beyond this receptor: According to the authors, the approach could potentially be generalized to other disease states and immunological phenotypes. Most TCR sequences were observed very rarely across donors, whereas some public TCRs were present in many individuals. In both the original and validation cohorts, the classifier was reported to diagnose cytomegalovirus status with high specificity and sensitivity. In vitro tests confirmed that a few of the cytomegalovirus-associated TCR beta chains recognize cytomegalovirus antigens. The study listed 164 TCR beta chains as associated with cytomegalovirus. A later analysis had no HLA typing for the validation cohort, so co-occurrence there was scored across all 110 or so repertoires. In a later analysis, TCRs clustered in the first cohort were found to also tend to co-occur in the 130 or so validation repertoires, with 94% of cluster scores above 0.

Library method: the immunoSEQ multiplex PCR assay. Processing in the source paper ran as follows. A statistical classification framework was developed to diagnose cytomegalovirus status using the catalog of TCR beta chain sequences. In TCRdb, the immuneACCESS table is reduced to in-frame sequences with V and J assigned. These tables do not hold every clone; where another copy was compared, an unresolved V gene accounts for under half, and the others remain unexplained. The D gene and trimming were derived from the DNA, and the V and J assignments and clone size from that table. A total of 100,000 to 150,000 clones appear in this sample, roughly nine tenths of them only once. Jointly, the top ten make up more than 1.5% of the sample. The donors were included in the validation cohort of some 110 subjects, a group kept apart from the approximately 670-subject first cohort. This clone was recorded a few times. Its antigen has not been determined. Nothing much larger sits one base from this clone, and base qualities are not available.

V sheds 6 bases and J sheds 3 bases, leaving 9 bases between their ends. The CDR3, from cysteine to phenylalanine, totals 13 residues. The entry retains the CDR3 DNA only, 39 bases that are in frame from base 1. Taken from the germline V gene (reference sequence), the CDR1 and CDR2 loops are LNHDA and SQIVND. The sequenced material came from PBMCs. The source is a woman between 18 and 29 years old in good health and CMV-seronegative. The chain was built from TRBV19 and TRBJ1-5; a tentative D match to TRBD1 spans 5 bases. The CDR3 protein: CASRGLVNQPQHF. The DNA sequence reads TGTGCCAGTAGGGGGCTTGTCAATCAGCCCCAGCATTTT.